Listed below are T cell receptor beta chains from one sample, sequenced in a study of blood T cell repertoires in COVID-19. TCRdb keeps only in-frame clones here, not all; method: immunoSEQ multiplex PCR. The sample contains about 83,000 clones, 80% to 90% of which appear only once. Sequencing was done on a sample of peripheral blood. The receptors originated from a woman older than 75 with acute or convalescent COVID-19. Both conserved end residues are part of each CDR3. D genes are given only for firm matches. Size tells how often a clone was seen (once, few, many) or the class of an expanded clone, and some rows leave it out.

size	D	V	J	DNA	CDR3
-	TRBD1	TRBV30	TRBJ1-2	TGTGCCTGTCCCGGGACAGGGGTAGATGGCTACACCTTC	CACPGTGVDGYTF
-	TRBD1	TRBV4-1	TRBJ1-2	TGCGCCAGCAGCCAAGTGGGGACAGGGGGTAACTATGGCTACACCTTC	CASSQVGTGGNYGYTF
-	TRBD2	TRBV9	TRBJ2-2	TGTGCCAGCAGCGTGGTAGCGGGGGGAAACACCGGGGAGCTGTTTTTT	CASSVVAGGNTGELFF
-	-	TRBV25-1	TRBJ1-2	TGTGCCAGCAGTGCCTGGGGCAGGGATGTCTCTGGCTACACCTTC	CASSAWGRDVSGYTF
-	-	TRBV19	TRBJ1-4	TGTGCCAGTAGTAGGTACGGGGGAGGGGATGAAAAACTGTTTTTT	CASSRYGGGDEKLFF
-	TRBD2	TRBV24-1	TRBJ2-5	TGTGCCACCAGTGATTTAAGAGCGGGGGGAGTAGAGACCCAGTACTTC	CATSDLRAGGVETQYF
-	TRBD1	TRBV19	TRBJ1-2	TGTGCCAGTAGGGGACAGGCCACGGATCTAAATGGCTACACCTTC	CASRGQATDLNGYTF
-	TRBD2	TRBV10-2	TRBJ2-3	TGCGCCAGCAGTGAGCCTAGCGGGGGGCGGCAGAAGAGCACAGATACGCAGTATTTT	CASSEPSGGRQKSTDTQYF
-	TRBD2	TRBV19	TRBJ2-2	TGTGCCAGTAGGCGGGGAGGGACCGGGGAGCTGTTTTTT	CASRRGGTGELFF
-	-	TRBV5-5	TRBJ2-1	TGTGCCAGCAGCTTGGACGGGAGATTTTTATCGCCGTTCTTC	CASSLDGRFLSPFF
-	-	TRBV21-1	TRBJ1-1	TGTGCCAGCAGCACCGGACAGGCCGGAGAAGCTTTCTTT	CASSTGQAGEAFF
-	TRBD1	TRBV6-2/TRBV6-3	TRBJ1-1	TGTGCCAGCAGTTCCCAGGACAGGGTGAACACTGAAGCTTTCTTT	CASSSQDRVNTEAFF
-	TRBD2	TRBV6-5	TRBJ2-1	TGTGCCAGCAGGGGACTAGTATGGAACAATGAGCAGTTCTTC	CASRGLVWNNEQFF
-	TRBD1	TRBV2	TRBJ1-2	TGTGCCAGCAGTGGACAGGGGCACTATGGCTACACCTTC	CASSGQGHYGYTF
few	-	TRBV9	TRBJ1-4	TGTGCCAGCAGCGGGCAGGGAAAGGCTAATGAAAAACTGTTTTTT	CASSGQGKANEKLFF
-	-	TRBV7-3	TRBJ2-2	TGTGCCAGCAGCTTGAGGCCGGGCACCGGGGAGCTGTTTTTT	CASSLRPGTGELFF
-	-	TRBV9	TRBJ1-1	TGTGCCAGCAGCGTAGTGAGAGGGATGAACTCTGAAGCTTTCTTT	CASSVVRGMNSEAFF
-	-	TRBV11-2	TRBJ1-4	TGTGCCAGCAGCCCACGGAGGGGGGGTGAAAAACTGTTTTTT	CASSPRRGGEKLFF
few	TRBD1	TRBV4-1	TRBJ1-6	TGCGCCAGCAGCCATTCCGGGACAGGGTCATATAATTCACCCCTCCACTTT	CASSHSGTGSYNSPLHF
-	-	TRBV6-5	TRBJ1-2	TGTGCCAGCAGTTACGAGGGTGGCTATGGCTACACCTTC	CASSYEGGYGYTF
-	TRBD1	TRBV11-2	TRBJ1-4	TGTGCCAGCAGCTCTAGACAGGGCTTTGAAAAACTGTTTTTT	CASSSRQGFEKLFF
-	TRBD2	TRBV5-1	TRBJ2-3	TGCGCCAGCACCGGAACGACTAGCGGCGCAGATACGCAGTATTTT	CASTGTTSGADTQYF
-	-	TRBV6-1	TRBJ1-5	TGTGCCAGCAGTGAATGGGTAGGACAACCCCAGCATTTT	CASSEWVGQPQHF
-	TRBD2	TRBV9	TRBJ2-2	TGTGCCAGCAGCGTAGGGACTAGCGGGGACACCGGGGAGCTGTTTTTT	CASSVGTSGDTGELFF
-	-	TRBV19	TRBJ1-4	TGTGCCAGTAGTATGGGCACTGAACTGTTTTTT	CASSMGTELFF
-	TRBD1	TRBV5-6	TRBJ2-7	TGTGCCAGCACCCTGGACAGGGCCCCCTACGAGCAGTACTTC	CASTLDRAPYEQYF
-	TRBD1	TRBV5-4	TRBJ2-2	TGTGCCATGGGGACAGCGAACACCGGGGAGCTGTTTTTT	CAMGTANTGELFF
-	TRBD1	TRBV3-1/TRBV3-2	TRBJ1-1	TGTGCCAGCAGCCAAGGGAAGGGACAGCGACATGAAGCTTTCTTT	CASSQGKGQRHEAFF
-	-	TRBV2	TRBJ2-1	TGTGCCAGCAATCGACTCCCGGCTAACAATGAGCAGTTCTTC	CASNRLPANNEQFF
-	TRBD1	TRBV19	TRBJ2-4	TGTGCCAGTGGGACAGGGGGCGGGGGGAACATTCAGTACTTC	CASGTGGGGNIQYF
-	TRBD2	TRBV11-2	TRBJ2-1	TGTGCCAGCAGCGCCAGCGGGGGGTATTACAATGAGCAGTTCTTC	CASSASGGYYNEQFF
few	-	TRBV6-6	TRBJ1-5	TGTGCCAGCAGCACAGGGACAACGATAAATCAGCCCCAGCATTTT	CASSTGTTINQPQHF
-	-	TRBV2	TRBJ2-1	TGTGCCAGCAGTAGACAAACCGGGGCCTACAATGAGCAGTTCTTC	CASSRQTGAYNEQFF
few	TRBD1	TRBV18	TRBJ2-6	TGTGCCAGCTCACCTACGGGACAGATTATTCCCTCTGGGGCCAACGTCCTGACTTTC	CASSPTGQIIPSGANVLTF
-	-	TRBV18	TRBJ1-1	TGTGCCAGCTCACCGGGAGGGACCGGAGGCACTGAAGCTTTCTTT	CASSPGGTGGTEAFF
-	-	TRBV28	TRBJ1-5	TGTGCCAGCAGAACCCCAGGGATTCAGCCCCAGCATTTT	CASRTPGIQPQHF
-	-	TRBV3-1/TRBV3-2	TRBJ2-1	TGTGCCAGCAGCCAAGATACAGTTGCCAACAATGAGCAGTTCTTC	CASSQDTVANNEQFF
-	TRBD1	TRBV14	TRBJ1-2	TGTGCCAGCAGAAGGACAGGAGTCCTCTATGGCTACACCTTC	CASRRTGVLYGYTF
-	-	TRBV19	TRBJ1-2	TGTGCCAGTAGTATATCAAGAGTGTCAGGTGGATATGGCTACACCTTC	CASSISRVSGGYGYTF
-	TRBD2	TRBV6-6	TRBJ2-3	TGTGCCAGCAGGGAGACTAGCGGGGGGAGCGGTACGCAGTATTTT	CASRETSGGSGTQYF
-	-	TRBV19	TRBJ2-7	TGTGCCAGTAGGAGCCCGAACTACGAGCAGTACTTC	CASRSPNYEQYF
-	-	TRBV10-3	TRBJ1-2	TGTGCCATCAGTGAGTCGAGGGAGGCTAACTATGGCTACACCTTC	CAISESREANYGYTF